This TCR beta chain stems from a study of blood T cells in healthy people across ages. The authors ran a second PCR of roughly 6 to 12 cycles using a sample-barcoded 5' primer and a J-beta primer mix. Via MiXCR, TCRdb re-called the 5' RACE reads, giving one row per CDR3 protein. The sample consists of around 900,000 distinct CDR3 sequences, 45% to 60% of them appearing once. In germline, CDR1 is ENHRY, CDR2 SYGVKD. The CDR3 is made up of 18 amino acids. The chain couples TRBV10-3 to TRBJ2-4; TRBD2 is a possible D gene (5 bases). The DNA end is a closer match to TRBJ2-7, so the J assignment may be wrong. The specimen was blood. The clonotype comes from a woman between 55 and 75 years old in good health. Written as DNA, the CDR3 is TGTGCCATCAGTGAGTCGAGCGCCACCGGGATCACATTCTACGAGCAGTACTTC. It is translated as CAISESSATGITFYEQYF.